This record concerns one TCR beta chain sequence. This CDR3 comprises 16 residues. The trim removed 1 base at V and 4 bases at J, leaving 9 bases unmatched. The germline V gene encodes CDR1 KGHSH and CDR2 LQKENI. This specimen belongs to a study of shared T cell receptors in the human thymus. Profiled with immunoSEQ multiplex PCR; TCRdb holds only in-frame clones, not every one. This table holds hundreds of thousands of clones, approximately 95% found once. The sample comprised thymocytes. V and J are TRBV18 and TRBJ1-2; 7 bases fit TRBD1. This TCR was recovered from a human donor. The CDR3 sequence is CASSPQPGGLSYGYTF. In nucleotides, the CDR3 is TGTGCCAGCTCACCACAGCCAGGGGGACTCTCCTATGGCTACACCTTC.